This T cell receptor (beta chain) was found in a study of blood T cell repertoires in COVID-19. Study information: The samples span acute and convalescent COVID-19 from the United States, Italy and Spain.

V lost 0 bases and J lost 3; bases outside the gene matches: 5. The CDR3 totals 15 residues. Germline lookup yields CDR1 SGHRS and CDR2 YFSETQ. Under the authors' procedure: Reference gene primer amplification in the assay estimated nucleated cell counts. The table came from immunoSEQ multiplex PCR; TCRdb's copy has only in-frame clones and leaves some out. That table gives V, J and clone size, and the DNA gave D and trimming. Of about 42,000 clones in the sample, roughly 90% are singletons; the top ten hold around 0.41%. The receptor comes from a human donor in a cohort sampled during active COVID-19. The V and J genes are TRBV5-1 and TRBJ2-7; 8 bases align to TRBD1. The source material was peripheral blood. The CDR3 loop is CASSLVLGQDYEQYF. CDR3 sequence (DNA): TGCGCCAGCAGCTTGGTTCTGGGACAGGACTACGAGCAGTACTTC.